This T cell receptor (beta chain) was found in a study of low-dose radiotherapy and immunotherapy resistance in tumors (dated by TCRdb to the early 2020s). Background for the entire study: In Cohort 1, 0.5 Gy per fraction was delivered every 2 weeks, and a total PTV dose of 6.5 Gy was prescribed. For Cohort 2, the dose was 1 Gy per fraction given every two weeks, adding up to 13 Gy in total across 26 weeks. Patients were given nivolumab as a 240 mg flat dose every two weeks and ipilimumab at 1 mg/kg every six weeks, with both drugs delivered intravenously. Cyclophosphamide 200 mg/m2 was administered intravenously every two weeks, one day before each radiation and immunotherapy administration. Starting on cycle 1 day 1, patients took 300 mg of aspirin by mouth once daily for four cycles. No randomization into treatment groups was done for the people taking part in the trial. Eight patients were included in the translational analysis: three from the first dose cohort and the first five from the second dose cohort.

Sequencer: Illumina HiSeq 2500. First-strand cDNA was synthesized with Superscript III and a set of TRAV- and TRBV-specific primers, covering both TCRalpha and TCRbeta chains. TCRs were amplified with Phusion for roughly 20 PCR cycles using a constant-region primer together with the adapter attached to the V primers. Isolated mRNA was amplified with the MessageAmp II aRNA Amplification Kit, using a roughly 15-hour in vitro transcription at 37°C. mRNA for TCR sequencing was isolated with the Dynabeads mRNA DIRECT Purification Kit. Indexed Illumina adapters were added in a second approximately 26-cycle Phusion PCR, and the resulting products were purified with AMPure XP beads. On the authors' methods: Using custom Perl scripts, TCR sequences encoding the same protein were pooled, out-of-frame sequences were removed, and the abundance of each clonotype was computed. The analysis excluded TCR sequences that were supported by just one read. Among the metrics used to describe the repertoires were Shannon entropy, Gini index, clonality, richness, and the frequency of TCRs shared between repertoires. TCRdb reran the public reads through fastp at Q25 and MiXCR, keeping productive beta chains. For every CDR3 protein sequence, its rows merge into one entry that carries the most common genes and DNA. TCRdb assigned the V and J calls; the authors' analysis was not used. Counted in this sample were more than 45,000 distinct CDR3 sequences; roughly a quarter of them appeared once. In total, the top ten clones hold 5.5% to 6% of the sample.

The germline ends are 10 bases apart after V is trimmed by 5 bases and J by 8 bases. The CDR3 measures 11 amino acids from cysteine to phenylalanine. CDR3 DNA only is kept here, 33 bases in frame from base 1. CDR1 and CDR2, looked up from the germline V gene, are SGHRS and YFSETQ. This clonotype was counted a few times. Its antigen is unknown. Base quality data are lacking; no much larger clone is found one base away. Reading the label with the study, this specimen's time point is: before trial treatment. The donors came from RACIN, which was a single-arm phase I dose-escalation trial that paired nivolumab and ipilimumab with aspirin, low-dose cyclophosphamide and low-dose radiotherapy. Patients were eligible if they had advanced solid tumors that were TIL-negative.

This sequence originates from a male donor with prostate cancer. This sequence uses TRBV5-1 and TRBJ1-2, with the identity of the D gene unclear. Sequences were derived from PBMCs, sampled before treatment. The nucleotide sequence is TGCGCCAGCAGACTCGAAGGAGGCTACACCTTC. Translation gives CASRLEGGYTF.